This T cell receptor (beta chain) was found in a study of shared clonotypes between healthy human individuals. Study context: Ranging from 18 to 49 in age, donors were a couple of women and a few men. A donor's plate count was three for CD4 naive and three for CD4 memory; CD8 naive had two and CD8 memory one. Study outcomes and limitations: A limitation of the genetic and exposure-history diversity represented arose from few donors.

Sequencing used immunoSEQ multiplex PCR; TCRdb keeps in-frame clones, though not all of them. The data contain about 2.3 million clones, around 90% of them seen just once; the ten biggest clones take up 0.37%. The length of the CDR3 is 15 residues. Between the trimmed V and J ends, which lost 10 bases and 7 bases, there was a span of 23 bases. The V gene's germline CDR1 is MNHNS and CDR2 SASEGT. Division of CD4+ cells produced a CD45RA+ naive subset and a CD45RA-negative memory subset. A note on this clone: The antigen remains undetermined.

V gene TRBV6-1 combines with J gene TRBJ1-5; D remains ambiguous. Sequences were obtained from naive CD4+ T cells from PBMCs. The subset was: CD45RA+ positively selected. This clonotype was obtained from a man between 18 and 35 years old in good health. Some clones in this sample may be carry-over from other donors' samples. The CDR3 bases are TGTGCCATCAAGAGGACGGAAGGTGGACCCCAGCCCCAGCATTTT. This encodes CAIKRTEGGPQPQHF.